A single sample is the source of the 20 T cell receptor beta chains below, sequenced in a study of T cells in Graves' hyperthyroidism and ophthalmopathy. Authors of the study amplified TCR beta CDR3 regions from RNA transcripts. TCR CDR3 regions were first amplified by RT-PCR with HTBI primers. TCRdb processed the multiplex PCR reads anew with MiXCR; each CDR3 protein has one entry. The sample records about 690,000 distinct CDR3 sequences, 15% to 20% being singletons. Material for sequencing was blood. The origin of the receptors is a man in his fifties with Graves' hyperthyroidism.

This clonotype was seen more than once but under ten times. The genes are TRBV16 and TRBJ1-5, with 8 bases lining up with TRBD1. Germline assignment: CDR1 KGHSY and CDR2 FQNENV. V lost 4 bases, J lost 6 bases, and 8 bases stayed unmatched. This CDR3 contains 15 residues. CDR3 sequence: CASSPPQGAGQPQHF. The CDR3 DNA reads as TGTGCCAGCAGCCCCCCGCAGGGGGCCGGTCAGCCCCAGCATTTT.

This clonotype showed up just a few times. The V and J genes are TRBV9 and TRBJ2-7; TRBD1 agrees at 10 bases. From germline, CDR1 is SGDLS and CDR2 YYNGEE. The CDR3 loop spans 13 amino acids. V trimming: 4 bases; J trimming: 7 bases; junction bases outside the gene matches: 5. DNA of the CDR3: TGTGCCAGCAGCACGGGGACAGGGGAAGAGCAGTACTTC. This translates into CASSTGTGEEQYF.

There are many counts of this clonotype. The gene calls are TRBV5-8 and TRBJ2-5; D possibly uses TRBD1 or TRBD2 (5 bases each). This CDR3 has 12 amino acids. CDR1 and CDR2 (germline): SGHTS, YDEGEE. The ends were cut back, 1 base at V and 5 bases at J, with 6 bases in the middle. The CDR3 DNA reads TGTGCCAGCAGCTTGAGGGACGAGACCCAGTACTTC. This translates into CASSLRDETQYF.

This clonotype was seen ten or more times. The chain employs TRBV12-3 or TRBV12-4 and TRBJ2-4, with 7 bases lining up with TRBD1. J gave up 3 bases and V 4 bases, and 9 bases lay outside the gene matches. This CDR3 is built from 16 residues. Written as DNA, the CDR3 is TGTGCCAGCAGTTCTCGACAGGGTTTGGGCAAAAACATTCAGTACTTC. Amino acids: CASSSRQGLGKNIQYF.

Concerning this clonotype: A much larger clone lies a single base off, so this may be a read error. The conserved final phenylalanine or tryptophan is absent from the CDR3, which likely points to a read error. The chain joins TRBV5-6 to TRBJ2-7; TRBD1 matches 9 bases. V shed 5 bases and J 0 bases; nucleotides not matched to a gene: 6. The germline V gene encodes CDR1 SGHDT and CDR2 YYEEEE. The CDR3 is made up of 15 amino acids. CDR3 DNA sequence: TGTGCCAGCAGTCGGGACAGGGCGAGCTCCTACGAGCAGTACTGC. Its protein is CASSRDRASSYEQYC.

Many counts were recorded for this clonotype. The V and J genes are TRBV9 and TRBJ1-6, with a tentative D call TRBD1 (6 bases). Germline values: CDR1 SGDLS, CDR2 YYNGEE. Trimming took off 0 bases at V and 8 bases at J, with 12 bases between the two ends. The CDR3 spans 15 residues. CDR3 in amino acids: CASSVAGESDSPLHF. DNA of the CDR3: TGTGCCAGCAGCGTAGCAGGGGAGTCGGATTCACCCCTCCACTTT.

This clonotype was observed many times. The V gene is TRBV18, the J gene TRBJ1-1; no firm D call. V lost 4 bases, J lost 1 base, and 13 bases lay in between. From germline, CDR1 is KGHSH and CDR2 LQKENI. The CDR3 consists of 15 residues. Here the CDR3 DNA reads TGTGCCAGCTCACGTAACCCGGGATCGAACACTGAAGCTTTCTTT. Translating it yields CASSRNPGSNTEAFF.

This clonotype was seen at least ten times. V and J are TRBV11-2 and TRBJ2-3, with TRBD2 matching 9 bases. This CDR3 region has 15 residues. After removal of 5 bases from V and 1 base from J, the junction contained 4 bases not matched to a gene. Germline lookup yields CDR1 SGHAT and CDR2 FQNNGV. The CDR3 sequence: CASSPTSGGTDTQYF. For the CDR3, the DNA is TGTGCCAGCAGCCCGACTAGCGGTGGCACAGATACGCAGTATTTT. Full variable domain (rest looked up from reference TRBV11-2 and TRBJ2-3): EAGVAQSPRYKIIEKRQSVAFWCNPISGHATLYWYQQILGQGPKLLIQFQNNGVVDDSQLPKDRFSAERLKGVDSTLKIQPAKLEDSAVYLCASSPTSGGTDTQYFGPGTRLTVL.

This clonotype occurred a few times. This clone may be a read error of a much larger clone one base away. The CDR3 DNA follows: TGTGCCAGCAGTTGGGCAGGGGGCTCCTACGAGCAGTACTTC. It is translated as CASSWAGGSYEQYF. The chain employs TRBV12-3 or TRBV12-4 and TRBJ2-7; TRBD1 matches 7 bases. CDR3 length: 14 residues. V lost 4 bases and J lost 0; bases outside the gene matches: 3.

The sample holds many counts of this clonotype. J is TRBJ2-3 and V is TRBV12-3 or TRBV12-4, with 11 nucleotides matching TRBD1. The CDR3 has 15 amino acids. Losses at the gene ends were 5 bases for V and 5 bases for J; bases not matched to a gene: 6. The CDR3 region is CASSTQDRGLDTQYF. The CDR3 DNA follows: TGTGCCAGCAGTACCCAGGACAGGGGGCTAGATACGCAGTATTTT.

The chain employs TRBV7-2 and TRBJ1-3; 11 nucleotides align to TRBD1. Germline V CDR1 and CDR2: SGHTA, FQGNSA. J was trimmed by 0 bases and V by 6 bases; bases with no gene match: 10. This CDR3 region has 18 residues. CDR3 sequence (DNA): TGTGCCAGCAGTTCCGGGACAGGGGGTATTAGCTCTGGAAACACCATATATTTT. Translating gives CASSSGTGGISSGNTIYF.

The CDR3 is CATSTSGGYEQYF. CDR3 in DNA: TGTGCCACGTCGACTAGCGGAGGCTACGAGCAGTACTTC. The gene calls are TRBV7-3 and TRBJ2-7; 9 positions match TRBD2. There are 13 residues in the CDR3. V lost 10 bases and J lost 3; bases outside the gene matches: 7. Germline V gives CDR1 SGHTA, CDR2 FQGTGA.

In its sample, this clonotype was seen a few times. The rearrangement uses TRBV6-1 and TRBJ1-2, with TRBD1 identical over 11 bases. CDR3 length: 18 amino acids. Germline lookup yields CDR1 MNHNS and CDR2 SASEGT. V shed 5 bases and J 5 bases; nucleotides not matched to a gene: 16. CDR3 nucleotides: TGTGCCAGCAGTTCCCCATCGGGACAGGGGGGAGTTGTGTATGGCTACACCTTC. Translating it yields CASSSPSGQGGVVYGYTF.

This chain connects TRBV6-1 to TRBJ2-3; D is undetermined. The V gene lost 5 bases and the J gene lost 6 bases, with 21 bases spanning the gap. This CDR3 has 16 residues. Germline CDR1 is MNHNS and CDR2 is SASEGT. Written as DNA, the CDR3 is TGTGCCAGCAGTCCGCTGCAAGAACTTCCCCGGGATACGCAGTATTTT. It is translated as CASSPLQELPRDTQYF.

The chain is built from TRBV28 and TRBJ2-7; no reliable D call. This CDR3 region has 12 residues. Trimming cost V 6 bases and J 4 bases, with 10 bases left between them. The V gene's germline CDR1 is MDHEN and CDR2 SYDVKM. The DNA for the CDR3 is TGTGCCAGCAGGGAAGCCGATTACGAGCAGTACTTC. It specifies CASREADYEQYF.

J is TRBJ2-1 and V is TRBV28; a weak D match, TRBD1 (5 bases). There are 14 residues in the CDR3. Trimming removed 3 bases from V and 5 bases from J, with 11 bases in between. Germline values: CDR1 MDHEN, CDR2 SYDVKM. CDR3 sequence: CASSLSQGNNEQFF. As DNA, the CDR3 is TGTGCCAGCAGTTTGTCCCAGGGAAACAATGAGCAGTTCTTC. Drawing the rest from reference TRBV28 and TRBJ2-1, the complete variable domain is DVKVTQSSRYLVKRTGEKVFLECVQDMDHENMFWYRQDPGLGLRLIYFSYDVKMKEKGDIPEGYSVSREKKERFSLILESASTNQTSMYLCASSLSQGNNEQFFGPGTRLTVL.

There are a few counts of this clonotype. This rearrangement joins TRBV11-3 to TRBJ2-7; 8 bases match TRBD1. In germline, CDR1 is SGHNT, CDR2 YENEEA. Losses at the gene ends were 1 base for V and 4 bases for J; bases not matched to a gene: 3. This CDR3 is built from 14 residues. The CDR3: CASSLVRQGYEQYF. The CDR3 bases are TGTGCCAGCAGCTTAGTCAGACAGGGGTACGAGCAGTACTTC.

This clonotype was counted between two and nine times. The chain has TRBV18 and TRBJ1-1, with TRBD1 identical over 8 bases. The germline V gene encodes CDR1 KGHSH and CDR2 LQKENI. Losses at the gene ends were 0 bases for V and 10 bases for J; bases not matched to a gene: 7. The CDR3 covers 14 residues. As DNA, the CDR3 is TGTGCCAGCTCACCACCGTCACAGGGGGAGAGAGCTTTCTTT. Translation: CASSPPSQGERAFF.

This clonotype has a count of ten or more. This rearrangement joins TRBV7-2 to TRBJ2-1, with 7 bases fitting TRBD1. J lost 5 bases, V lost 5 bases, and 6 bases had no gene match. The CDR3 is 14 residues long. Germline lookup yields CDR1 SGHTA and CDR2 FQGNSA. The CDR3 region has the DNA TGTGCCAGCAGCCGATGGGGACAGAACAATGAGCAGTTCTTC. As protein: CASSRWGQNNEQFF.

The rearrangement uses TRBV27 and TRBJ2-1; no clear D. Trimming took 2 bases from V and 1 from J, leaving 12 bases between them. This CDR3 has 16 residues. CDR1 is MNHEY, CDR2 SMNVEV, per germline (reference sequence). CDR3 in amino acids: CASSLSLSLSYNEQFF. The CDR3 DNA reads TGTGCCAGCAGTTTAAGTTTGAGCCTATCCTACAATGAGCAGTTCTTC.